There are many counts of the clone carrying this T cell receptor (beta chain). This sample was included in a study of regulatory T cells in long-lasting Graves disease. Across the whole study: Persistent cases were those of Graves' disease that involved over 5 years of antithyroid drugs with positive TSH receptor antibodies.

Indicated time point: persistent/refractory GD, antithyroid drugs over 5 years with positive TRAb. Following extraction of RNA from PBMCs, that RNA was used to make the TCR library. It was American Thyroid Association guidelines that determined Graves' disease diagnosis. EDTA tubes were used for drawing 8 to 9 milliliters of peripheral blood. Library construction for TCR beta used iRepertoire HTBI primers and Arm-PCR of CDR3 regions. TCRdb reprocessed the multiplex PCR reads via MiXCR and lists one record per CDR3 protein. The sample has 350,000 to 450,000 distinct CDR3 sequences, roughly 20% seen once. The source is a woman aged 40 to 49 with Graves disease. This specimen was peripheral blood mononuclear cells (PBMCs), taken when the disease was refractory, from a patient treated with antithyroid drugs.

This CDR3 reads CATQGNYEQYF. CDR3 DNA sequence: TGTGCCACTCAGGGCAACTACGAGCAGTACTTC. This rearrangement joins TRBV28 to TRBJ2-7; possibly TRBD1 for D (5 bases). The V and J ends lost 10 bases and 3 bases respectively, with 10 bases between them. Looked up from germline, CDR1 is MDHEN and CDR2 is SYDVKM. CDR3 size: 11 residues.